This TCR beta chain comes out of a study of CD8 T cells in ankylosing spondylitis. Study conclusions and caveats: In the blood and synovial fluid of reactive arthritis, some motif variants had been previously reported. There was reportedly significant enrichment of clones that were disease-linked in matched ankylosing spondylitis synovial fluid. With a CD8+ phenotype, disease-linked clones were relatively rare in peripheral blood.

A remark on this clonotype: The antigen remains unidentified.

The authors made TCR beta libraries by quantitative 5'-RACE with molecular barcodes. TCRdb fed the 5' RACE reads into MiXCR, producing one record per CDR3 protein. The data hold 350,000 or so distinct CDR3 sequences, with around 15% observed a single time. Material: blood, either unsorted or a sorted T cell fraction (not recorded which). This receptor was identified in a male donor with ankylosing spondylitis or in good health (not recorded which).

As DNA, the CDR3 is TGTGCCAGCAGCACCCGGACAGCCTCTAACACTGAAGCTTTCTTT. Its translation: CASSTRTASNTEAFF. The chain links TRBV7-2 to TRBJ1-1; D may be TRBD1 (6 bases). The CDR3 length is 15 residues. V was trimmed by 5 bases and J by 2 bases, leaving 15 bases between them. Germline CDR1 is SGHTA and CDR2 is FQGNSA.